This is a list of T cell receptor beta chains from one sample in a study of blood T cell repertoires in COVID-19. TCRdb keeps only in-frame clones here, not all; method: immunoSEQ multiplex PCR. Seen here are fewer than 250,000 clones, 75% to 85% observed once, and the top ten hold about 9.1%. Input material: PBMCs or T cells enriched from blood (not recorded which). Source of these receptors: a woman aged 50 to 60 with acute COVID-19. Each CDR3 is given with its conserved first and last residue. Fields, in order: CDR3 protein, CDR3 DNA, J gene, clone size, D gene, V gene. The D gene is left open where the match is weak. Rows give clone size only sometimes, using once, few, many, or a class for an expanded clone.

cdr3_aa: CASSVAVMPNEKLFF
cdr3_nt: TGTGCCAGCAGCGTAGCGGTAATGCCTAATGAAAAACTGTTTTTT
j_call: TRBJ1-4
clone_size: NA
d_call: NA
v_call: TRBV9

cdr3_aa: CASSLGRGEKNSPLHF
cdr3_nt: TGTGCCAGTAGTCTGGGCCGGGGAGAAAAAAATTCACCCCTCCACTTT
j_call: TRBJ1-6
clone_size: NA
d_call: NA
v_call: TRBV19

cdr3_aa: CASLTDRGNTEAFF
cdr3_nt: TGTGCCAGTCTCACCGACAGGGGGAACACTGAAGCTTTCTTT
j_call: TRBJ1-1
clone_size: once
d_call: TRBD1
v_call: TRBV7-9

cdr3_aa: CASIPSTYSNQPQHF
cdr3_nt: TGTGCCAGCATACCGAGTACTTATAGCAATCAGCCCCAGCATTTT
j_call: TRBJ1-5
clone_size: NA
d_call: NA
v_call: TRBV6-8

cdr3_aa: CASSFSQGGWNTEAFF
cdr3_nt: TGTGCCAGCAGCTTTTCGCAGGGGGGATGGAACACTGAAGCTTTCTTT
j_call: TRBJ1-1
clone_size: NA
d_call: TRBD1
v_call: TRBV13

cdr3_aa: CASRYSGTLNTEAFF
cdr3_nt: TGCGCCAGCAGATACTCGGGGACATTGAACACTGAAGCTTTCTTT
j_call: TRBJ1-1
clone_size: NA
d_call: NA
v_call: TRBV4-3

cdr3_aa: CASSLFGDRANTGELFF
cdr3_nt: TGTGCCAGCAGCTTATTCGGGGACAGGGCGAACACCGGGGAGCTGTTTTTT
j_call: TRBJ2-2
clone_size: once
d_call: TRBD1
v_call: TRBV7-2

cdr3_aa: CASSTGQGSSPLHF
cdr3_nt: TGTGCCAGTAGTACGGGACAGGGGAGTTCACCCCTCCACTTT
j_call: TRBJ1-6
clone_size: NA
d_call: TRBD1
v_call: TRBV19

cdr3_aa: CASSHLGLAGASGNEQFF
cdr3_nt: TGCGCCAGCAGCCATCTCGGACTAGCGGGGGCCTCGGGGAATGAGCAGTTCTTC
j_call: TRBJ2-1
clone_size: NA
d_call: TRBD2
v_call: TRBV4-3

cdr3_aa: CASSSYSGLAADTQYF
cdr3_nt: TGTGCCAGCAGCTCTTACTCCGGACTAGCCGCTGACACCCAGTACTTC
j_call: TRBJ2-5
clone_size: NA
d_call: TRBD2
v_call: TRBV5-5

cdr3_aa: CASSLELAGGNTGELFF
cdr3_nt: TGTGCCAGCAGCTTAGAATTAGCGGGGGGGAACACCGGGGAGCTGTTTTTT
j_call: TRBJ2-2
clone_size: NA
d_call: TRBD2
v_call: TRBV7-2

cdr3_aa: CASSVGTGTKAFF
cdr3_nt: TGTGCCAGCAGTGTGGGGACAGGGACAAAAGCTTTCTTT
j_call: TRBJ1-1
clone_size: NA
d_call: TRBD1
v_call: TRBV12-3/TRBV12-4

cdr3_aa: CASSTGLAGRGEFF
cdr3_nt: TGTGCCAGCAGCACCGGACTAGCGGGGAGGGGGGAGTTCTTC
j_call: TRBJ2-1
clone_size: NA
d_call: TRBD2
v_call: TRBV7-2

cdr3_aa: CASSFGVDYEQYF
cdr3_nt: TGTGCCAGCAGCTTCGGGGTCGACTACGAGCAGTACTTC
j_call: TRBJ2-7
clone_size: NA
d_call: NA
v_call: TRBV3-1/TRBV3-2

cdr3_aa: CASSQGQRNTEAFF
cdr3_nt: TGTGCCAGCAGCCAGGGACAGCGGAACACTGAAGCTTTCTTT
j_call: TRBJ1-1
clone_size: NA
d_call: TRBD1
v_call: TRBV16

cdr3_aa: CASSVSGEQYF
cdr3_nt: TGTGCCAGCAGTGTGTCGGGAGAGCAGTACTTC
j_call: TRBJ2-7
clone_size: NA
d_call: NA
v_call: TRBV5-6

cdr3_aa: CSVEVPATGMTYEQYF
cdr3_nt: TGCAGCGTTGAAGTTCCGGCGACAGGGATGACCTACGAGCAGTACTTC
j_call: TRBJ2-7
clone_size: NA
d_call: TRBD1
v_call: TRBV29-1

cdr3_aa: CASRATTVLSAAFF
cdr3_nt: TGTGCCAGCAGAGCAACCACAGTCTTGAGTGCAGCTTTCTTT
j_call: TRBJ1-1
clone_size: NA
d_call: NA
v_call: TRBV2

cdr3_aa: CAWRVTGNSPLHF
cdr3_nt: TGTGCCTGGAGGGTGACAGGGAACTCACCCCTCCACTTT
j_call: TRBJ1-6
clone_size: NA
d_call: TRBD1
v_call: TRBV30

cdr3_aa: CASSQERQAYEQYF
cdr3_nt: TGCGCCAGCAGCCAAGAAAGACAGGCATACGAGCAGTACTTC
j_call: TRBJ2-7
clone_size: NA
d_call: NA
v_call: TRBV4-3

cdr3_aa: CASSFRTAQETQYF
cdr3_nt: TGCGCCAGCAGCTTCCGGACAGCACAAGAGACCCAGTACTTC
j_call: TRBJ2-5
clone_size: NA
d_call: NA
v_call: TRBV5-1

cdr3_aa: CSVEGVRDRGTDTQYF
cdr3_nt: TGCAGCGTTGAAGGGGTTCGGGACAGGGGCACAGATACGCAGTATTTT
j_call: TRBJ2-3
clone_size: NA
d_call: TRBD1
v_call: TRBV29-1

cdr3_aa: CASTPGREETQYF
cdr3_nt: TGTGCCAGCACCCCCGGCCGGGAGGAGACCCAGTACTTC
j_call: TRBJ2-5
clone_size: NA
d_call: NA
v_call: TRBV7-2

cdr3_aa: CASSYSRERGYTF
cdr3_nt: TGTGCCAGCAGTTACTCGAGGGAAAGAGGCTACACCTTC
j_call: TRBJ1-2
clone_size: NA
d_call: NA
v_call: TRBV6-5